Listed below are T cell receptor beta chains from one sample, sequenced in a study of early stage breast cancer tumors. Sequencing used immunoSEQ multiplex PCR; TCRdb keeps in-frame clones, though not all of them. The sample shows about 11,000 clones, about two thirds of them seen only once. Sequencing was done on a sample of breast tumor tissue. The source of these receptors is a person aged 40 to 49 with breast cancer. The CDR3 runs from the conserved cysteine through the conserved F or W. D genes are given only for firm matches. Only some rows state a clone size, as once, few, many or a class for expanded clones.

v_gene: TRBV6-6
j_gene: TRBJ2-3
len: 16
abundance: .
d_gene: TRBD2
CDR3nt: TGTGCCAGCAGTTACTCGATCGCGGGAGGGACAGATACGCAGTATTTT
CDR3aa: CASSYSIAGGTDTQYF

v_gene: TRBV10-1
j_gene: TRBJ1-1
len: 15
abundance: .
d_gene: .
CDR3nt: TGCGCCAGCAGTCCTACCCTGTCGGGTGGCACTGAAGCTTTCTTT
CDR3aa: CASSPTLSGGTEAFF

v_gene: TRBV2
j_gene: TRBJ1-2
len: 14
abundance: few
d_gene: TRBD1
CDR3nt: TGTGCCAGCAGGGCTACCGGGACAGGGGTTGGCTACACCTTC
CDR3aa: CASRATGTGVGYTF

v_gene: TRBV30
j_gene: TRBJ2-3
len: 13
abundance: .
d_gene: TRBD2
CDR3nt: TGTGCCTGGAGACGGGAGGGGACGGATACGCAGTATTTT
CDR3aa: CAWRREGTDTQYF

v_gene: TRBV18
j_gene: TRBJ2-1
len: 11
abundance: .
d_gene: .
CDR3nt: TGTGCCAGCTCACCGTACAATGAGCAGTTCTTC
CDR3aa: CASSPYNEQFF

v_gene: TRBV30
j_gene: TRBJ2-7
len: 14
abundance: .
d_gene: .
CDR3nt: TGTGCCTGGAGTTCAGGGATTCCTCCCTACGAGCAGTACTTC
CDR3aa: CAWSSGIPPYEQYF

v_gene: TRBV15
j_gene: TRBJ2-1
len: 16
abundance: .
d_gene: TRBD2
CDR3nt: TGTGCCACCAGCGACACTCTAGCGGGAGGTTACAATGAGCAGTTCTTC
CDR3aa: CATSDTLAGGYNEQFF

v_gene: TRBV5-1
j_gene: TRBJ2-3
len: 17
abundance: .
d_gene: TRBD2
CDR3nt: TGCGCCAGCAGCCAAGGACTAGCGCGTGCTAGCACAGATACGCAGTATTTT
CDR3aa: CASSQGLARASTDTQYF

v_gene: TRBV7-9
j_gene: TRBJ1-2
len: 11
abundance: .
d_gene: .
CDR3nt: TGTGCCAGCAGTACGAACTATGGCTACACCTTC
CDR3aa: CASSTNYGYTF

v_gene: TRBV30
j_gene: TRBJ2-7
len: 15
abundance: .
d_gene: TRBD2
CDR3nt: TGTGCCTGGAGCCGTAGCGGGCTTAGCTCCTACGAGCAGTACTTC
CDR3aa: CAWSRSGLSSYEQYF

v_gene: TRBV11-3
j_gene: TRBJ2-1
len: 15
abundance: .
d_gene: TRBD1
CDR3nt: TGTGCCAGCAGCTTAGATGGGCACAGGGGCATGGAGCAGTTCTTC
CDR3aa: CASSLDGHRGMEQFF

v_gene: TRBV9
j_gene: TRBJ2-3
len: 19
abundance: once
d_gene: TRBD2
CDR3nt: TGTGCCAGCAGCGTGTTGGCCTTTGGGCTAGCGGGGCCCACAGATACGCAGTATTTT
CDR3aa: CASSVLAFGLAGPTDTQYF

v_gene: TRBV30
j_gene: TRBJ2-1
len: 16
abundance: .
d_gene: TRBD2
CDR3nt: TGTGCCTGGAGTATCTCAGGCGGGAGAAAGTACAATGAGCAGTTCTTC
CDR3aa: CAWSISGGRKYNEQFF

v_gene: TRBV4-2
j_gene: TRBJ2-3
len: 17
abundance: .
d_gene: TRBD1
CDR3nt: TGTGCCAGCAGCCAAGATACCCCGGGACAGGGGACAGATACGCAGTATTTT
CDR3aa: CASSQDTPGQGTDTQYF

v_gene: TRBV5-1
j_gene: TRBJ2-7
len: 14
abundance: .
d_gene: TRBD1
CDR3nt: TGCGCCAGCAGCGGGACAGGGCCCCCATACGAGCAGTACTTC
CDR3aa: CASSGTGPPYEQYF

v_gene: TRBV7-9
j_gene: TRBJ2-2
len: 16
abundance: .
d_gene: .
CDR3nt: TGTGCCAGCAGCCCTAAACCGGGCGGGAACACCGGGGAGCTGTTTTTT
CDR3aa: CASSPKPGGNTGELFF

v_gene: TRBV7-9
j_gene: TRBJ2-2
len: 16
abundance: once
d_gene: TRBD2
CDR3nt: TGTGCCAGCAAGAGGGGCGAACTAGCGAGCCAGGGGGAGCTGTTTTTT
CDR3aa: CASKRGELASQGELFF

v_gene: TRBV27
j_gene: TRBJ2-7
len: 15
abundance: .
d_gene: TRBD2
CDR3nt: TGTGCCAGCAGTCCGTTGGGACTAGCGGGATACGAGCAGTACTTC
CDR3aa: CASSPLGLAGYEQYF

v_gene: TRBV29-1
j_gene: TRBJ2-5
len: 14
abundance: .
d_gene: .
CDR3nt: TGCAGCGCACCGCTAGGGGAGGAGGTAGGGACCCAGTACTTC
CDR3aa: CSAPLGEEVGTQYF

v_gene: TRBV15
j_gene: TRBJ1-4
len: 17
abundance: .
d_gene: .
CDR3nt: TGTGCCACCAGCAGAGATTCCTGGCAGAAGAAGGTGGAAAAACTGTTTTTT
CDR3aa: CATSRDSWQKKVEKLFF

v_gene: TRBV11-2
j_gene: TRBJ1-3
len: 14
abundance: .
d_gene: .
CDR3nt: TGTGCCAGCAGCCGGGGGAGCTCTGGAAACACCATATATTTT
CDR3aa: CASSRGSSGNTIYF

v_gene: TRBV10-3
j_gene: TRBJ2-7
len: 12
abundance: .
d_gene: .
CDR3nt: TGTGCCATCAGCCAGGACTACTACGAGCAGTACTTC
CDR3aa: CAISQDYYEQYF

v_gene: TRBV10-3
j_gene: TRBJ2-1
len: 17
abundance: .
d_gene: TRBD2
CDR3nt: TGTGCCATCAGTGGGACTAGCGGGCCCAGCTCCTACAATGAGCAGTTCTTC
CDR3aa: CAISGTSGPSSYNEQFF

v_gene: TRBV6-6
j_gene: TRBJ1-2
len: 13
abundance: once
d_gene: TRBD1
CDR3nt: TGTGCCAGCAGTTTGGACGACAGGGGTGGCTACACCTTC
CDR3aa: CASSLDDRGGYTF

v_gene: TRBV2
j_gene: TRBJ2-7
len: 16
abundance: .
d_gene: TRBD2
CDR3nt: TGTGCCAGCCACGGAGTTCCAAGCGGGAGTAATTACGAGCAGTACTTC
CDR3aa: CASHGVPSGSNYEQYF

v_gene: TRBV7-8
j_gene: TRBJ1-1
len: 14
abundance: .
d_gene: .
CDR3nt: TGTGCCAGCAGCTTCTCTGGTGCGGACACTGAAGCTTTCTTT
CDR3aa: CASSFSGADTEAFF

v_gene: TRBV5-1
j_gene: TRBJ2-1
len: 16
abundance: .
d_gene: TRBD1
CDR3nt: TGCGCCAGCAGCTTGGCATCGACAGGGGGCCTGGATGAGCAGTTCTTC
CDR3aa: CASSLASTGGLDEQFF

v_gene: TRBV11-2
j_gene: TRBJ2-7
len: 15
abundance: .
d_gene: TRBD2
CDR3nt: TGTGCCAGCAGCTTAGGACTAGCGGCCTCCTACGAGCAGTACTTC
CDR3aa: CASSLGLAASYEQYF

v_gene: TRBV6-5
j_gene: TRBJ1-3
len: 15
abundance: .
d_gene: TRBD1
CDR3nt: TGTGCCAGCAGCAGGGGGGGGGCCTCAGGAAACACCATATATTTT
CDR3aa: CASSRGGASGNTIYF

v_gene: TRBV4-1
j_gene: TRBJ2-6
len: 17
abundance: few
d_gene: .
CDR3nt: TGCGCCAGCAGCCAAGAGACCGAGGGTTCTGGGGCCAACGTCCTGACTTTC
CDR3aa: CASSQETEGSGANVLTF

v_gene: TRBV7-8
j_gene: TRBJ1-4
len: 14
abundance: once
d_gene: .
CDR3nt: TGTGCCAGCAGCCCGTTGGCGCGGGATGAAAAACTGTTTTTT
CDR3aa: CASSPLARDEKLFF

v_gene: TRBV30
j_gene: TRBJ2-1
len: 15
abundance: .
d_gene: TRBD2
CDR3nt: TGTGCCTGGAGTGTAGGGGCTAGCGGGAGCGATGAGCAGTTCTTC
CDR3aa: CAWSVGASGSDEQFF

v_gene: TRBV18
j_gene: TRBJ1-2
len: 13
abundance: .
d_gene: .
CDR3nt: TGTGCCAGCTCTAATGCAGGGGTCGGTGGCTACACCTTC
CDR3aa: CASSNAGVGGYTF

v_gene: TRBV11-2
j_gene: TRBJ2-3
len: 17
abundance: .
d_gene: .
CDR3nt: TGTGCCAGCAGCTTAATCTGGGCGGGATCGAACACAGATACGCAGTATTTT
CDR3aa: CASSLIWAGSNTDTQYF

v_gene: TRBV6-1
j_gene: TRBJ2-6
len: 13
abundance: .
d_gene: .
CDR3nt: TGTGCCAGCAGTGCCTTAGGGGCCAACGTCCTGACTTTC
CDR3aa: CASSALGANVLTF

v_gene: TRBV7-3
j_gene: TRBJ1-3
len: 16
abundance: once
d_gene: TRBD1
CDR3nt: TGTGCCAGCAGCTGGGACAGTCCCTCCTCTGGAAACACCATATATTTT
CDR3aa: CASSWDSPSSGNTIYF

v_gene: TRBV5-4
j_gene: TRBJ1-4
len: 16
abundance: .
d_gene: .
CDR3nt: TGTGCCAGCAGCCTGGGAGGGCAGAGCCGAAATGAAAAACTGTTTTTT
CDR3aa: CASSLGGQSRNEKLFF

v_gene: TRBV4-1
j_gene: TRBJ2-3
len: 13
abundance: .
d_gene: .
CDR3nt: TGCGCCAGCAGCCTTACCGTGCAAGATACGCAGTATTTT
CDR3aa: CASSLTVQDTQYF

v_gene: TRBV19
j_gene: TRBJ2-3
len: 11
abundance: .
d_gene: .
CDR3nt: TGTGCCAGTAGTAACACAGATACGCAGTATTTT
CDR3aa: CASSNTDTQYF

v_gene: TRBV7-8
j_gene: TRBJ2-7
len: 16
abundance: .
d_gene: TRBD1
CDR3nt: TGTGCCAGCAGCTTCAGAATAGGGGACAGAGCTTACGAGCAGTACTTC
CDR3aa: CASSFRIGDRAYEQYF

v_gene: TRBV4-2
j_gene: TRBJ2-2
len: 14
abundance: .
d_gene: .
CDR3nt: TGTGCCAGCAGCCAAGGGGGTTACACCGGGGAGCTGTTTTTT
CDR3aa: CASSQGGYTGELFF

v_gene: TRBV5-5
j_gene: TRBJ2-7
len: 16
abundance: .
d_gene: .
CDR3nt: TGTGCCAGCAGCTTGGATCCTTTACGGGGCATGTACGAGCAGTACTTC
CDR3aa: CASSLDPLRGMYEQYF

v_gene: TRBV5-4
j_gene: TRBJ2-3
len: 16
abundance: .
d_gene: TRBD2
CDR3nt: TGTGCCAGCAGCTTGGATCCTAGCGGGAGTACAGATACGCAGTATTTT
CDR3aa: CASSLDPSGSTDTQYF

v_gene: TRBV7-3
j_gene: TRBJ2-1
len: 13
abundance: few
d_gene: .
CDR3nt: TGTGCCAGCAGCTTCGGCGTCAACAATGAGCAGTTCTTC
CDR3aa: CASSFGVNNEQFF

v_gene: TRBV5-1
j_gene: TRBJ1-1
len: 13
abundance: .
d_gene: .
CDR3nt: TGCGCCAGCAGCTTGGACGTGAACACTGAAGCTTTCTTT
CDR3aa: CASSLDVNTEAFF

v_gene: TRBV2
j_gene: TRBJ2-7
len: 14
abundance: few
d_gene: TRBD2
CDR3nt: TGTGCCAGCAACACCGGGACTAGCGTCTACGAGCAGTACTTC
CDR3aa: CASNTGTSVYEQYF

v_gene: TRBV27
j_gene: TRBJ1-5
len: 17
abundance: few
d_gene: TRBD1
CDR3nt: TGTGCCAGCAGCTCGCAGATCCGACAGGGAAAAGTTTGGCCCCAGCATTTT
CDR3aa: CASSSQIRQGKVWPQHF

v_gene: TRBV10-3
j_gene: TRBJ1-1
len: 13
abundance: .
d_gene: .
CDR3nt: TGTGCCTACGCACAGACAGAGAACACTGAAGCTTTCTTT
CDR3aa: CAYAQTENTEAFF

v_gene: TRBV18
j_gene: TRBJ2-5
len: 17
abundance: .
d_gene: TRBD2
CDR3nt: TGTGCCAGCTCACCACCGGGACTAGCGGGAGGGCGAGAGACCCAGTACTTC
CDR3aa: CASSPPGLAGGRETQYF

v_gene: TRBV5-1
j_gene: TRBJ2-5
len: 13
abundance: .
d_gene: .
CDR3nt: TGCGCCAGCAGGCAGAACCCAAAAGAGACCCAGTACTTC
CDR3aa: CASRQNPKETQYF

v_gene: TRBV5-4
j_gene: TRBJ2-2
len: 16
abundance: once
d_gene: TRBD2
CDR3nt: TGTGCCAGCAGCCGGACTAGCGGGAGGGCCACCGGGGAGCTGTTTTTT
CDR3aa: CASSRTSGRATGELFF

v_gene: TRBV5-4
j_gene: TRBJ1-4
len: 14
abundance: .
d_gene: .
CDR3nt: TGTGCCAGCAGCTTGGGGGGCGCTAATGAAAAACTGTTTTTT
CDR3aa: CASSLGGANEKLFF

v_gene: TRBV15
j_gene: TRBJ1-1
len: 14
abundance: .
d_gene: .
CDR3nt: TGTGCCACCAGCAGTCTTTCCGGGACAACTGAAGCTTTCTTT
CDR3aa: CATSSLSGTTEAFF

v_gene: TRBV7-2
j_gene: TRBJ2-5
len: 12
abundance: .
d_gene: .
CDR3nt: TGTGCCAGCAGCTTAGTGGAGGAGACCCAGTACTTC
CDR3aa: CASSLVEETQYF